These 7 T cell receptor beta chains came from one sample sequenced in a study of blood T cell repertoires in COVID-19. Generated by immunoSEQ multiplex PCR, the TCRdb table keeps only in-frame clones and is missing some. The table lists 250,000 or so clones, approximately 90% of them singletons. Material for sequencing was PBMCs or T cells enriched from blood (not recorded which). The receptor source for this set is a woman in her twenties or thirties with acute COVID-19.

This rearrangement joins TRBV5-5 to TRBJ2-6, with 8 bases identical to TRBD2. This CDR3 region has 18 residues. The trim removed 0 bases at V and 2 bases at J, leaving 7 bases unmatched. The germline gives CDR1 SGHKS, CDR2 YYEKEE (reference sequence). The DNA of the CDR3 is TGTGCCAGCAGCTTGGTTGCGGGAGGAGCGGCTGGGGCCAACGTCCTGACTTTC. Encoded protein: CASSLVAGGAAGANVLTF.

V is TRBV4-1 and J is TRBJ1-6; D not certain. With 1 base removed from V and 10 bases from J, the gap between germline ends came to 5 bases. The CDR3 runs to 12 residues. Germline lookup yields CDR1 MGHRA and CDR2 YSYEKL. The CDR3 DNA is TGCGCCAGCAGCCAAGGGCCATCACCCCTCCACTTT. Protein sequence: CASSQGPSPLHF.

The chain carries TRBV5-1 and TRBJ1-2; perhaps TRBD1 as D (5 bases). V lost 4 bases to trimming and J lost 0 bases, with 13 bases between them. Germline CDR1 is SGHRS and CDR2 is YFSETQ. The CDR3 is 15 residues long. The CDR3 loop is CASSGTGLANYGYTF. DNA of the CDR3: TGCGCCAGCAGCGGAACGGGACTTGCTAACTATGGCTACACCTTC.

This chain joins TRBV6-5 and TRBJ2-1; tentatively, D is TRBD2 (5 bases). CDR1 and CDR2 (germline): MNHEY, SVGAGI. There are 13 residues in the CDR3. Trimming removed 3 bases from V and 7 bases from J, with 10 bases in between. The CDR3 bases are TGTGCCAGCAGTTATAGCGATGGGAATGAGCAGTTCTTC. Translating it yields CASSYSDGNEQFF.

The genes are TRBV5-4 and TRBJ1-2; D call uncertain. V shed 6 bases and J shed 6 bases, with 24 bases lying between them. CDR1 SGHNT and CDR2 YYREEE come from the germline V gene (reference sequence). This CDR3 spans 16 amino acids. Here the CDR3 DNA reads TGTGCCAGCACCGAAAGACTCGCCTCCCCCTCCCATGGCTACACCTTC. It translates to CASTERLASPSHGYTF.

The V call is TRBV4-1, the J call TRBJ1-4; D possibly corresponds to TRBD1 (5 bases). With 0 bases removed from V and 7 bases from J, the gap between germline ends came to 12 bases. This CDR3 comprises 15 residues. CDR1 and CDR2 from the germline V gene are MGHRA and YSYEKL. The CDR3 is CASSQEFRAVEKLFF. CDR3 DNA sequence: TGCGCCAGCAGCCAAGAGTTCAGGGCGGTTGAAAAACTGTTTTTT.

The chain joins TRBV10-1 to TRBJ2-7; possible D gene TRBD2, 5 bases. Trimming took 6 bases from V and 3 from J, leaving 15 bases between them. The V gene's germline CDR1 is WNHNN and CDR2 SYGVQD (reference sequence). The CDR3 has 14 residues. The CDR3 nucleotides are TGCGCCAGCAGCGACGGAGGAGGATACTACGAGCAGTACTTC. Translated, it gives CASSDGGGYYEQYF.